This T cell receptor beta chain was sequenced during a study of shared clonotypes between healthy human individuals. The data were produced by immunoSEQ multiplex PCR, yet TCRdb's version contains in-frame clones alone and is incomplete. The top ten clones hold around 0.47% of a sample with over a million clones, 95% to 99% of them seen once. Study donors comprised healthy, HIV-negative adults devoid of recent acute infection or vaccination. About this clone: As yet, its antigen is unknown.

Study results and limitations: Larger richness was generally estimated for naive than memory subsets.

The TCR comes from a man aged 25 to 45 in good health. What was sequenced was naive CD4+ T cells sorted from blood. Subset meaning: CD45RA+ positively selected.

The CDR3 DNA is TGTGCCAGCAGCTTAGCGGACAGCTTAGGCGGCTACACCTTC. Translation: CASSLADSLGGYTF. The chain uses TRBV7-9 and TRBJ1-2; tentatively, D is TRBD1 (6 bases). The CDR3 is 14 residues long. With 0 bases removed from V and 8 bases from J, the gap between germline ends came to 13 bases. Germline lookup yields CDR1 SEHNR and CDR2 FQNEAQ (reference sequence).